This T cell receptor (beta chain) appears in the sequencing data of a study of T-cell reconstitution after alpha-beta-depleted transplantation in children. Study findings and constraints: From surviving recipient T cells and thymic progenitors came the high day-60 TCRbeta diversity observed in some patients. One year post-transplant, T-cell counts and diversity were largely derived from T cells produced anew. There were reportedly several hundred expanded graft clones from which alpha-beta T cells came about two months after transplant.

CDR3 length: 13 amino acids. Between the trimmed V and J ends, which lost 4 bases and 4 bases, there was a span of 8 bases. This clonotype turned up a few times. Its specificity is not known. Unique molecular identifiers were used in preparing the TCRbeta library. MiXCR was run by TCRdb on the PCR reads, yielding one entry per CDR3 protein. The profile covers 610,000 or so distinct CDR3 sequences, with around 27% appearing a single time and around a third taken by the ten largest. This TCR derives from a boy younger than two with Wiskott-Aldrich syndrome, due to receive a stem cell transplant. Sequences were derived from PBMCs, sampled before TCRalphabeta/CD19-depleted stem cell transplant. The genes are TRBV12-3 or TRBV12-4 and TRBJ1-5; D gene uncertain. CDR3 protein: CASSYSQNQPQHF. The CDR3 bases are TGTGCCAGCAGTTATAGCCAGAATCAGCCCCAGCATTTT.